A single sample gave rise to the 10 T cell receptor beta chains below, sequenced in a study of shared clonotypes between healthy human individuals. The data were produced by immunoSEQ multiplex PCR, yet TCRdb's version contains in-frame clones alone and is incomplete. The sample has about 490,000 clones; less than 80% are singletons. Sequenced input: PBMCs. The source of these receptors is a woman between 40 and 55 years old in good health. Some clones in this sample may be carry-over from other donors' samples.

With respect to this clone: The junction differs from germline at one of its ends, possibly a read error. The chain combines TRBV19 with TRBJ2-1; 9 bases fit TRBD2. The CDR3 has 14 amino acids. Germline CDR1 and CDR2: LNHDA and SQIVND (reference sequence). Here the CDR3 reads CASTIAGAVREQFF. The CDR3, as DNA: TGTGCCAGTACTATAGCGGGGGCCGTTCGTGAGCAGTTCTTC.

This chain uses TRBV7-2 with TRBJ1-2; D is unresolved. CDR1 and CDR2 from the germline V gene are SGHTA and FQGNSA. The CDR3 runs 14 residues. Trimming cost V 1 base and J 2 bases, with 8 bases left between them. The CDR3 DNA reads as TGTGCCAGCAGCTTAGTGACGGACAACTATGGCTACACCTTC. Its protein is CASSLVTDNYGYTF.

The rearrangement links TRBV7-2 to TRBJ1-5, with D unclear. CDR1 is SGHTA, CDR2 FQGNSA, per germline. Trimming pared 1 base from V and 8 bases from J, leaving 12 bases between. The CDR3 has 14 residues. The CDR3 DNA reads as TGTGCCAGCAGCTTAGGGCGAGGCGGGAAGCCCCAGCATTTT. This encodes CASSLGRGGKPQHF.

This chain links TRBV11-3 with TRBJ1-4; the D is unclear. This CDR3 spans 15 amino acids. V lost 5 bases, J lost 8 bases, and 18 bases lay in between. CDR1 is SGHNT, CDR2 YENEEA, per germline. This CDR3 is CASSLRPIPGEKLFF. The CDR3 region has the DNA TGTGCCAGCAGCCTACGACCGATTCCCGGGGAAAAACTGTTTTTT.

This clone was picked up a small number of times. The genes are TRBV5-6 and TRBJ2-7, with 7 positions matching TRBD1. The CDR3 sequence is 15 residues long. Germline V CDR1 and CDR2: SGHDT, YYEEEE. V lost 0 bases, J lost 5 bases, and 8 bases stayed unmatched. The CDR3 nucleotides are TGTGCCAGCAGCTTGGTGGGACAGACGTCGGACGAGCAGTACTTC. It codes for CASSLVGQTSDEQYF.

The rearrangement joins TRBV10-3 to TRBJ1-2; D is possibly TRBD1 (5 bases). The CDR3 extends over 15 amino acids. The V end was cut by 0 bases, the J end by 5 bases, with 13 bases between. Germline-derived CDR1 and CDR2 are ENHRY and SYGVKD. The CDR3 bases are TGTGCCATCAGTGAGTCGTTGGGGGTGAAGTATGGCTACACCTTC. As protein: CAISESLGVKYGYTF.

As to this clone: Just one base apart from a much larger clone, this may be a read error. This chain uses TRBV30 with TRBJ2-3; 7 bases are a match to TRBD2. V gave up 5 bases and J gave up 2 bases; unmatched junction bases: 7. The germline CDR1 and CDR2 sequences are GTSNPN and SVGIG (reference sequence). The CDR3 is 14 residues long. The CDR3: CAWVGEGFTDTQYF. CDR3 nucleotides: TGTGCCTGGGTTGGGGAGGGATTCACAGATACGCAGTATTTT.

V is TRBV4-1 and J is TRBJ2-2; no clear D gene. V was pared by 4 bases and J by 6 bases, with 3 bases between. This CDR3 spans 11 amino acids. Germline V gene data show CDR1 as MGHRA and CDR2 as YSYEKL. CDR3 loop: CASSRAGELFF. The CDR3 DNA sequence: TGCGCCAGCAGCCGGGCCGGGGAGCTGTTTTTT.

Turning to this clone: A read error is the likely source, as a far larger clone sits one nucleotide away. The chain links TRBV4-3 to TRBJ2-5, with D perhaps TRBD2 (6 bases). The J call may not be correct, given that the DNA end is closer to TRBJ2-7. CDR1 is LGHNA and CDR2 is YSLEER in the germline V gene. This CDR3 has 16 amino acids. As DNA, the CDR3 is TGCGCCAGCAGCCGGGGATTATCGGGACTCCGGGCCGAGCAGTACTTC. Protein sequence: CASSRGLSGLRAEQYF.

The chain carries TRBV14 and TRBJ1-1, with 9 bases identical to TRBD1. J was trimmed by 9 bases and V by 1 base; bases with no gene match: 9. The CDR3 totals 15 residues. The germline CDR1 and CDR2 sequences are SGHDN and FVKESK. Here the CDR3 DNA reads TGTGCCAGCAGCCAAGGGACAGGGGTCTACCTCCAAGCTTTCTTT. Translating gives CASSQGTGVYLQAFF.